A selection of T cell receptor beta chains follows, all from one sample in a study of T cell changes during pregnancy in multiple sclerosis. TCRdb's copy holds only in-frame clones and misses some; the assay was immunoSEQ multiplex PCR. The sample has approximately 130,000 clones; about 94% are singletons. This specimen consisted of peripheral blood, obtained before pregnancy. These receptors originate from a female donor with multiple sclerosis, enrolled in a pregnancy study. CDR3s leave out the opening cysteine and the closing phenylalanine or tryptophan.

j_call v_call cdr3_aa
TRBJ2-5 TRBV30 AWNRGQGAETQY
TRBJ2-7 TRBV2 ASSWGREQY
TRBJ2-1 TRBV15 ATSRVRGNGGQF
TRBJ1-1 TRBV28 ASSFRGLWLPEAF
TRBJ1-3 TRBV4-1 ASSQESVGAGNTIY
TRBJ2-7 TRBV10-3 AITERSSYEQY
TRBJ2-2 TRBV7-9 ASSSGTANTGELF
TRBJ1-1 TRBV19 ASTKGQGRAF
TRBJ1-1 TRBV7-9 ASRTVRDTNTEAF
TRBJ2-4 TRBV7-3 ASSLTSENIQY
TRBJ2-2 TRBV6-5 ASNPFAGKTGELF
TRBJ1-5 TRBV10-3 AINEGNAQPQH
TRBJ2-5 TRBV30 AWSQGTETQY
TRBJ2-5 TRBV5-4 ASSRGLAGGGRETQY
TRBJ2-3 TRBV19 ASSILAGAVDTQY
TRBJ1-1 TRBV10-2 ASSESRGKTEAF
TRBJ2-1 TRBV18 ASSPGQGVSYNEQF
TRBJ2-7 TRBV7-2 ASSRDRGASYEQY
TRBJ1-2 TRBV6-1 ASSSDRGNYGYT
TRBJ2-3 TRBV15 ATSKDLPGTAGSLGDTQY
TRBJ2-7 TRBV5-1 ASSLLGTGSSYEQY
TRBJ2-1 TRBV29-1 SVLAGVNEQF
TRBJ1-6 TRBV27 ASTQAGRRNSPLH
TRBJ2-3 TRBV13 ASSLVATGDGDTQY
TRBJ2-2 TRBV4-1 ASGADRHRPYTGELF
TRBJ2-5 TRBV2 ASSAERETQY
TRBJ2-3 TRBV11-3 ASSLRAGGTDTQY
TRBJ2-1 TRBV4-1 ASSQDGGLAAYNEQF
TRBJ2-3 TRBV7-2 ASSLAHRDTQY
TRBJ2-3 TRBV5-6 ASSFRTGRGTDTQY
TRBJ2-3 TRBV5-1 ASSRGQGVADTQY